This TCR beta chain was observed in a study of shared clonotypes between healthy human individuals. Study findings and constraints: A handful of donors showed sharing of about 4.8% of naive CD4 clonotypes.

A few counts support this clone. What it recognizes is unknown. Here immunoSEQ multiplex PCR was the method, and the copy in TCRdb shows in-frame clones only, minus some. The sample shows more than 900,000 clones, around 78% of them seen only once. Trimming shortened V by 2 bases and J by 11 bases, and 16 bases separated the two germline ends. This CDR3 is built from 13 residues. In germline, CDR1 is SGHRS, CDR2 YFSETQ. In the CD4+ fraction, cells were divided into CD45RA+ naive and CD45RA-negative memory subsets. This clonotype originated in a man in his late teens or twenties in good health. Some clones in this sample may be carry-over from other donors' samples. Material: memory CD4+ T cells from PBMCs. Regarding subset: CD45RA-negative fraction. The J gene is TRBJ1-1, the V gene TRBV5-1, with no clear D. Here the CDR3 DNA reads TGCGCCAGCAGCTTCGGCGGAGACAACGTGGCTTTCTTT. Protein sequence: CASSFGGDNVAFF.